The 20 T cell receptor beta chains below were found in one sample sequenced in a study of blood T cell repertoires in COVID-19. This table comes from immunoSEQ multiplex PCR, and its TCRdb copy is limited to in-frame clones, with some not included. This sample has about 130,000 clones, with approximately 82% found just once. Sequenced input: peripheral blood. All receptors derive from a man between 60 and 70 years old with acute or convalescent COVID-19.

This chain connects TRBV27 to TRBJ2-1; TRBD1 agrees at 8 bases. The CDR3 is 17 residues long. CDR1 MNHEY and CDR2 SMNVEV come from the germline V gene (reference sequence). After removal of 7 bases from V and 0 bases from J, the junction contained 11 bases not matched to a gene. The DNA of the CDR3 is TGTGCCAGCACGAAGGACAGGGCCCCGAGCTCCTACAATGAGCAGTTCTTC. Translation gives CASTKDRAPSSYNEQFF.

The genes are TRBV2 and TRBJ1-2; unclear D gene. Germline V CDR1 and CDR2: SNHLY, FYNNEI. V lost 4 bases, J lost 3 bases, and 9 bases lay in between. The CDR3 runs 13 residues. The CDR3 loop reads CASSVQVDYGYTF. The CDR3 nucleotides read TGTGCCAGCAGTGTGCAGGTTGACTATGGCTACACCTTC.

The chain has TRBV30 and TRBJ1-5; TRBD1 might be the D (5 bases). The CDR3 is 14 amino acids. CDR1 is GTSNPN and CDR2 is SVGIG in the germline V gene (reference sequence). The germline V and J ends were trimmed by 1 base and 4 bases, with 11 bases remaining between them. The CDR3 DNA follows: TGTGCCTGGAGTGGGGGCAGGGTAAATCAGCCCCAGCATTTT. Encoded protein: CAWSGGRVNQPQHF.

The chain carries TRBV11-2 and TRBJ2-2; tentative D call: TRBD2 (5 bases). The length of the CDR3 is 16 residues. V was shortened by 7 bases and J by 3 bases, with 18 bases between the two germline ends. The germline CDR1 and CDR2 sequences are SGHAT and FQNNGV. The CDR3 here is CASTPWGRADTGELFF. The CDR3 DNA is TGTGCCAGCACTCCCTGGGGTCGAGCGGACACCGGGGAGCTGTTTTTT.

The chain is built from TRBV28 and TRBJ2-2, with 7 bases that match TRBD1. The germline V gene has CDR1 MDHEN and CDR2 SYDVKM. V lost 5 bases and J lost 1; bases outside the gene matches: 4. The CDR3 has 15 residues. CDR3 nucleotides: TGTGCCAGCAGTCAGACAGGGAGGAACACCGGGGAGCTGTTTTTT. It encodes CASSQTGRNTGELFF. Full variable domain (rest looked up from reference TRBV28 and TRBJ2-2): DVKVTQSSRYLVKRTGEKVFLECVQDMDHENMFWYRQDPGLGLRLIYFSYDVKMKEKGDIPEGYSVSREKKERFSLILESASTNQTSMYLCASSQTGRNTGELFFGEGSRLTVL.

The V call is TRBV6-5, the J call TRBJ2-3; 12 bases align to TRBD2. This CDR3 has 15 amino acids. With V trimmed by 7 bases and J by 7 bases, 9 bases remained unmatched. Germline CDR1 MNHEY, CDR2 SVGAGI. The DNA of the CDR3 is TGTGCCAGCACCCGGACTAGCGGGGAGACTTATACGCAGTATTTT. This gives the protein CASTRTSGETYTQYF.

The rearrangement links TRBV28 to TRBJ1-1; D gene unclear. V was shortened by 6 bases and J by 8 bases, with 13 bases between the two germline ends. The germline V gene has CDR1 MDHEN and CDR2 SYDVKM. The CDR3 has 12 residues. CDR3 sequence reads: CASSRGPREAFF. As DNA, the CDR3 is TGTGCCAGCAGCCGAGGCCCAAGGGAAGCTTTCTTT.

This chain joins TRBV28 and TRBJ1-3; TRBD1 agrees at 7 bases. The CDR3 contains 14 residues. Germline CDR1 reads MDHEN; CDR2 reads SYDVKM. Trimming took 7 bases from V and 4 from J; bases not matched to a gene: 7. CDR3 sequence reads: CASISGGAGNTIYF. In DNA form, the CDR3 reads TGTGCCAGCATTTCAGGGGGAGCGGGAAACACCATATATTTT. The entire variable domain, with the rest obtained from reference TRBV28 and TRBJ1-3, is as follows: DVKVTQSSRYLVKRTGEKVFLECVQDMDHENMFWYRQDPGLGLRLIYFSYDVKMKEKGDIPEGYSVSREKKERFSLILESASTNQTSMYLCASISGGAGNTIYFGEGSWLTVV.

This clone was detected only a few times. The chain employs TRBV25-1 and TRBJ2-5; 8 positions match TRBD1. Germline V CDR1 and CDR2: MGHDK, SYGVNS. V was pared by 2 bases and J by 4 bases, with 3 bases of the junction left unmatched. The CDR3 consists of 14 residues. CDR3 in DNA: TGTGCCAGCAGTGAACCGGACAGGGCAGAGACCCAGTACTTC. This codes for CASSEPDRAETQYF.

In nucleotides, the CDR3 is TGTGCCAGCAGTTACTCAACAGGATTGAACACTGAAGCTTTCTTT. Amino acids: CASSYSTGLNTEAFF. The J gene is TRBJ1-1, the V gene TRBV6-5, with D possibly TRBD1 on 5 matching bases. The CDR3 spans 15 residues. V lost 0 bases to trimming and J lost 0 bases, with 8 bases between them. Germline CDR1 MNHEY, CDR2 SVGAGI.

The genes are TRBV19 and TRBJ1-5; 8 bases are shared with TRBD1. Germline CDR1 LNHDA, CDR2 SQIVND (reference sequence). The V and J ends lost 4 bases and 7 bases, in that order; junction bases with no gene match: 12. The CDR3 spans 16 residues. This chain's CDR3 is CASSRGWETGAQPQHF. As DNA, the CDR3 is TGTGCCAGTAGTAGGGGTTGGGAGACAGGGGCACAGCCCCAGCATTTT.

J is TRBJ2-7 and V is TRBV7-9; tentatively, D is TRBD2 (6 bases). This CDR3 region has 14 residues. Trimming stripped 5 bases from V and 0 bases from J, with 11 bases between. Germline V gene sequence: CDR1 SEHNR, CDR2 FQNEAQ (reference sequence). The CDR3 reads CASSHHGSSYEQYF. As DNA, the CDR3 is TGTGCCAGCAGCCATCACGGGAGCTCCTACGAGCAGTACTTC.

The chain is built from TRBV19 and TRBJ2-3, with 10 nucleotides matching TRBD2. V dropped 5 bases and J dropped 4; count of bases not matched to a gene: 3. The length of the CDR3 is 14 residues. CDR1 LNHDA and CDR2 SQIVND come from the germline V gene (reference sequence). CDR3 loop: CASSPSGSPDTQYF. For the CDR3, the DNA is TGTGCCAGTAGTCCTAGCGGGAGCCCAGATACGCAGTATTTT.

This clone was seen a few times. The chain has TRBV11-2 and TRBJ1-6; tentative D call: TRBD1 (5 bases). Trimming took 1 base from V and 7 from J, leaving 14 bases between them. This CDR3 is 16 amino acids long. From germline, CDR1 is SGHAT and CDR2 FQNNGV. CDR3 loop: CASSLAPGVGNSPLHF. The CDR3 coding sequence is TGTGCCAGCAGCTTAGCGCCGGGGGTAGGAAATTCACCCCTCCACTTT.

The chain combines TRBV5-1 with TRBJ2-5; 13 bases map to TRBD2. This CDR3 region has 16 residues. Per the germline V gene, CDR1 is SGHRS and CDR2 is YFSETQ. The V gene end was trimmed by 4 bases and the J gene end by 7 bases; junction bases not matched to a gene: 10. This CDR3 is CASSLGYTSGRGTQYF. The CDR3 DNA sequence: TGCGCCAGCAGCCTAGGGTACACTAGCGGGAGGGGGACCCAGTACTTC.

This clone has a handful of counts. The chain recombines TRBV4-1 with TRBJ1-3; 7 nucleotides match TRBD1. Unmatched junction bases numbered 6, after V lost 3 bases and J lost 1 base. The germline CDR1 and CDR2 sequences are MGHRA and YSYEKL. The length of the CDR3 is 16 residues. CDR3 in DNA: TGCGCCAGCAGCCAGCGAGAGGGGGCATCTGGAAACACCATATATTTT. Its translation: CASSQREGASGNTIYF.

The chain uses TRBV21-1 and TRBJ2-1; the listed D gene, TRBD2, was not tested against the DNA. TRBV21-1 is labeled a pseudogene. There are 13 residues in the CDR3. The CDR3: CASSISGDNEQFF. CDR3 nucleotides: TGTGCCAGCAGCATCAGCGGAGACAATGAGCAGTTCTTC.

The genes are TRBV28 and TRBJ1-2, with 8 bases identical to TRBD1. This CDR3 has 14 residues. Germline CDR1 MDHEN, CDR2 SYDVKM. J lost 3 bases, V lost 5 bases, and 5 bases had no gene match. CDR3 sequence reads: CASSITGGYYGYTF. The CDR3 DNA is TGTGCCAGCAGTATAACAGGGGGATACTATGGCTACACCTTC.

The chain links TRBV23-1 to TRBJ2-7; D is possibly TRBD2 (5 bases). TRBV23-1 carries the ORF label, with uncertain function. This CDR3 spans 14 amino acids. Trimming left V 6 bases short and J 3 bases short, with 15 bases between. CDR3 region: CASSPPKEGYEQYF. In DNA form, the CDR3 reads TGCGCCAGCAGCCCGCCAAAAGAGGGCTACGAGCAGTACTTC.

The chain has TRBV10-3 and TRBJ2-3, with 8 bases matching TRBD2. From germline, CDR1 is ENHRY and CDR2 SYGVKD. The CDR3 has 19 residues. V dropped 2 bases and J dropped 1; count of bases not matched to a gene: 14. The CDR3 nucleotides read TGTGCCATCAGTGAGCCGACCAACGGACTAGCCTGGGGCACAGATACGCAGTATTTT. The encoded protein is CAISEPTNGLAWGTDTQYF.